This T cell receptor beta chain was obtained from a study of identifying expanded T cells in peripheral blood. Study-wide points: Across healthy donors, higher total template counts meant significantly greater two-week count variance. Technical replicates showed about 1.1 changed clones; approximately 2 weeks 15 to 20; four weeks 19.

The count of this clone is one. The antigen remains unidentified. No infections or other immune events were documented during collection. CDR3 length: 13 residues. The junction had 4 bases not matched to a gene; V was cut back by 3 bases and J by 3 bases. Per the germline V gene, CDR1 is SQVTM and CDR2 is ANQGSEA. TCRdb's copy holds only in-frame clones and misses some; the assay was immunoSEQ multiplex PCR. The sample consists of approximately 94,000 clones, approximately 89% of them appearing once. This receptor was identified in a person aged 18-69 years in good health. Sequencing was carried out using blood. The V gene is TRBV29-1, the J gene TRBJ1-1; 7 bases fit TRBD1. CDR3 in DNA: TGCAGCGTTGAGGGGACAGAAGACACTGAAGCTTTCTTT. Translation gives CSVEGTEDTEAFF.